Following are 17 T cell receptor beta chains from one sample sequenced in a study of OX40 agonist ivuxolimab in advanced cancers. Assay: immunoSEQ multiplex PCR; the TCRdb copy retains only in-frame clones and omits some. The sample has roughly 49,000 clones; almost 80% are singletons. The specimen comprised CD4+ or CD8+ T cells sorted from blood, sampled in a trial of the OX40 agonist ivuxolimab. These receptors all stem from an adult with an advanced solid tumor such as melanoma, head and neck, liver or kidney cancer.

V and J are TRBV5-4 and TRBJ1-5; 7 positions match TRBD1. V lost 0 bases, J lost 4 bases, and 4 bases stayed unmatched. CDR3 length equals 15 residues. Germline CDR1 and CDR2: SGHNT and YYREEE (reference sequence). As DNA, the CDR3 is TGTGCCAGCAGCTTGGTACCGGGACAGAATCAGCCCCAGCATTTT. This encodes CASSLVPGQNQPQHF.

This chain links TRBV15 with TRBJ2-7, with 8 bases fitting TRBD2. The CDR3 length is 17 residues. V was clipped by 0 bases and J by 3 bases; unmatched bases: 10. CDR1 and CDR2 from the germline V gene are LNHNV and YYDKDF (reference sequence). The CDR3: CATSREEGSGINYEQYF. Written as DNA, the CDR3 is TGTGCCACCAGCAGAGAGGAAGGTAGCGGGATTAACTACGAGCAGTACTTC.

Only a few counts were recorded for this clone. The J gene is TRBJ2-5, the V gene TRBV2; a possible D gene is TRBD1 (6 bases). The CDR3 length is 15 residues. In germline, CDR1 is SNHLY, CDR2 FYNNEI. V dropped 8 bases and J dropped 0 bases, with 16 bases sitting between them. The CDR3 is CASSSSRTDQETQYF. Here the CDR3 DNA reads TGTGCCAGCTCCTCCTCCAGGACAGACCAAGAGACCCAGTACTTC.

The chain has TRBV29-1 and TRBJ1-5, with 10 bases aligning to TRBD1. The CDR3 is made up of 13 amino acids. V dropped 6 bases and J dropped 2; count of bases not matched to a gene: 1. Germline values: CDR1 SQVTM, CDR2 ANQGSEA. CDR3 loop: CSVGQGGNQPQHF. CDR3 nucleotides: TGCAGCGTCGGACAGGGGGGCAATCAGCCCCAGCATTTT.

This clone was seen only a few times. The chain joins TRBV7-2 to TRBJ2-7; perhaps TRBD2 as D (5 bases). Per germline, CDR1 SGHTA and CDR2 FQGNSA. CDR3 length: 15 residues. V lost 4 bases, J lost 1 base, and 14 bases lay in between. The DNA for the CDR3 is TGTGCCAGCAGCTCCTCCTCCCGACTATCCTACGAGCAGTACTTC. This encodes CASSSSSRLSYEQYF.

The chain joins TRBV7-8 to TRBJ2-3, with D possibly TRBD2 on 6 matching bases. Germline V CDR1 and CDR2: SGHVS, FQNEAQ. V was trimmed by 5 bases and J by 2 bases, leaving 11 bases between them. This CDR3 comprises 14 residues. CDR3 nucleotides: TGTGCCAGCAGCGGTGGGAGGACCACAGATACGCAGTATTTT. Amino acid sequence: CASSGGRTTDTQYF.

The V call is TRBV11-1, the J call TRBJ1-1, with 10 bases lining up with TRBD1. This CDR3 has 15 residues. Germline CDR1 reads SGHAT; CDR2 reads FQDESV (reference sequence). Germline trimming cut 4 bases from V and 4 bases from J; bases unmatched to any gene: 6. CDR3 loop: CASSSGQGSLTEAFF. The DNA for the CDR3 is TGTGCCAGCAGCTCGGGACAGGGGAGTCTCACTGAAGCTTTCTTT.

For this clone: Being one base from a much bigger clone, this may be a read error. V gene TRBV7-2 combines with J gene TRBJ2-7; 13 positions match TRBD2. J gave up 6 bases and V 4 bases, and 3 bases lay outside the gene matches. The CDR3 has 14 residues. Germline V CDR1 and CDR2: SGHTA, FQGNSA. As DNA, the CDR3 is TGTGCCAGCAGCTCGGGACTAGCGGGATGCGAGCAGTACTTC. Translated, it gives CASSSGLAGCEQYF. Complete variable domain (other parts from reference TRBV7-2 and TRBJ2-7): GAGVSQSPSNKVTEKGKDVELRCDPISGHTALYWYRQSLGQGLEFLIYFQGNSAPDKSGLPSDRFSAERTGGSVSTLTIQRTQQEDSAVYLCASSSGLAGCEQYFGPGTRLTVT.

This clone occurred a few times. The chain recombines TRBV5-1 with TRBJ2-5; TRBD2 matches 11 bases. From germline, CDR1 is SGHRS and CDR2 YFSETQ. V was pared by 4 bases and J by 11 bases, with 7 bases of the junction left unmatched. The CDR3 is made up of 13 amino acids. The CDR3 loop is CASSMIAGGPQYF. The CDR3 DNA reads TGCGCCAGCAGCATGATAGCGGGAGGGCCTCAGTACTTC. Together with reference TRBV5-1 and TRBJ2-5, the CDR3 gives the full variable domain: KAGVTQTPRYLIKTRGQQVTLSCSPISGHRSVSWYQQTPGQGLQFLFEYFSETQRNKGNFPGRFSGRQFSNSRSEMNVSTLELGDSALYLCASSMIAGGPQYFGPGTRLLVL.

This sequence joins TRBV4-2 and TRBJ2-2; tentative D call: TRBD2 (6 bases). The CDR3 spans 16 residues. Per germline, CDR1 LGHNA and CDR2 YNFKEQ. V was cut by 7 bases and J by 5 bases, with 20 bases left in between. The CDR3 region is CASTPTRTEGTGELFF. Written as DNA, the CDR3 is TGTGCCAGCACCCCGACTCGGACGGAGGGAACCGGGGAGCTGTTTTTT.

The chain uses TRBV28 and TRBJ2-3; D is possibly TRBD2 (5 bases). Germline loops: CDR1 MDHEN, CDR2 SYDVKM. CDR3 size: 13 residues. V dropped 6 bases and J dropped 4 bases, with 11 bases sitting between them. CDR3 region: CASSDGGADTQYF. CDR3 DNA: TGTGCCAGCAGCGACGGAGGAGCAGATACGCAGTATTTT.

J is TRBJ2-1 and V is TRBV19; the D call may be TRBD1 or TRBD2 (5 bases each). CDR3 length equals 20 residues. Germline lookup yields CDR1 LNHDA and CDR2 SQIVND (reference sequence). Deletions cut 5 bases from V and 7 bases from J, with 33 bases between. This CDR3 reads CASSLIAPDWGFHNWNEQFF. DNA of the CDR3: TGTGCCAGTAGTCTCATTGCCCCTGACTGGGGGTTTCATAATTGGAATGAGCAGTTCTTC.

In this sample, this clone turned up a few times. This chain connects TRBV5-1 to TRBJ2-1; D tentatively reads TRBD1 or TRBD2 (5 bases each). V was pared by 0 bases and J by 6 bases, with 13 bases between. The CDR3 runs 15 residues. CDR1 is SGHRS, CDR2 YFSETQ, per germline. CDR3 region: CASSLVGDILNEQFF. CDR3 coding DNA: TGCGCCAGCAGCTTGGTGGGGGATATCCTCAATGAGCAGTTCTTC.

The CDR3 nucleotides are TGTGCCAGCAGTGAAGCGCTTCGGGGGGGCAGGGGCAATCAGCCCCAGCATTTT. Translated: CASSEALRGGRGNQPQHF. The chain joins TRBV6-1 to TRBJ1-5; tentative D call: TRBD1 (6 bases). Germline-derived CDR1 and CDR2 are MNHNS and SASEGT. Trimming removed 0 bases at V and 2 bases at J, with 17 bases between. The CDR3 is 18 amino acids.

The chain employs TRBV6-1 and TRBJ2-1; D remains ambiguous. This CDR3 has 14 residues. Germline lookup yields CDR1 MNHNS and CDR2 SASEGT. The germline V and J ends were trimmed by 0 bases and 4 bases, with 7 bases remaining between them. The chain's CDR3 is CASSEATLYNEQFF. In nucleotides, the CDR3 is TGTGCCAGCAGTGAAGCTACCCTATACAATGAGCAGTTCTTC.

The chain uses TRBV30 and TRBJ1-2, with a weak D call TRBD1 (5 bases). Germline V gene lookup returns CDR1 GTSNPN and CDR2 SVGIG (reference sequence). V dropped 0 bases and J dropped 6 bases, with 11 bases sitting between them. The CDR3 covers 13 residues. CDR3 sequence reads: CAWSVQAADGYTF. DNA of the CDR3: TGTGCCTGGAGTGTACAGGCAGCGGATGGCTACACCTTC.

The J gene is TRBJ2-7, the V gene TRBV7-9; D is unclear. Germline V gene sequence: CDR1 SEHNR, CDR2 FQNEAQ (reference sequence). The germline V and J ends were trimmed by 6 bases and 9 bases, with 15 bases remaining between them. This CDR3 has 12 residues. The CDR3, as DNA: TGTGCCAGCAGTTCCGACACCTCGGGGCAGTACTTC. It specifies CASSSDTSGQYF.